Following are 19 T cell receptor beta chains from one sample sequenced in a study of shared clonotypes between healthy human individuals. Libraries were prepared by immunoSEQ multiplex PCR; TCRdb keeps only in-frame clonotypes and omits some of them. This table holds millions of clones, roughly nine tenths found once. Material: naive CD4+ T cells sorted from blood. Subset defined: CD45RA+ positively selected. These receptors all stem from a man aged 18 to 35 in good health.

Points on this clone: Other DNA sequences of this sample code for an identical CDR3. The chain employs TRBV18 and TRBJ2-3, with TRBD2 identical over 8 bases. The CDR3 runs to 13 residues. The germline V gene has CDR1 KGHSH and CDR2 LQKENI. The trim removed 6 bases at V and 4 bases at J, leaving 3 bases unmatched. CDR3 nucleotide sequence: TGTGCCAGCTCCCCGCGGGGGGCAGATACGCAGTATTTT. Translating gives CASSPRGADTQYF. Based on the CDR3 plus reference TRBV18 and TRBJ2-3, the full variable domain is NAGVMQNPRHLVRRRGQEARLRCSPMKGHSHVYWYRQLPEEGLKFMVYLQKENIIDESGMPKERFSAEFPKEGPSILRIQQVVRGDSAAYFCASSPRGADTQYFGPGTRLTVL.

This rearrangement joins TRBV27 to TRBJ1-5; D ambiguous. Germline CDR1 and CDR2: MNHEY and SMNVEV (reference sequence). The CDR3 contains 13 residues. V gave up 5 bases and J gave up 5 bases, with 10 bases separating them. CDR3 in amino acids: CASSQSSYQPQHF. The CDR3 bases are TGTGCCAGCAGTCAATCCTCCTATCAGCCCCAGCATTTT.

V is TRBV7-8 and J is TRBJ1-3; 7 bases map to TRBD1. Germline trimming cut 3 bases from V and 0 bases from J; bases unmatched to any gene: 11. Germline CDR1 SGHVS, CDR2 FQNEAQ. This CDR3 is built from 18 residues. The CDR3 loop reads CASSFLGQAPISGNTIYF. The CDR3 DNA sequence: TGTGCCAGCAGCTTTCTCGGACAGGCACCTATCTCTGGAAACACCATATATTTT.

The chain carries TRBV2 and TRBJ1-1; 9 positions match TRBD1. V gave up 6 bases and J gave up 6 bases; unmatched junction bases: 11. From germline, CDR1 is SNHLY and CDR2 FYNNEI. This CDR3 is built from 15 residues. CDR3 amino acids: CASRQLGQGPSEAFF. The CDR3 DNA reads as TGTGCCAGCAGACAACTCGGACAGGGGCCCTCTGAAGCTTTCTTT.

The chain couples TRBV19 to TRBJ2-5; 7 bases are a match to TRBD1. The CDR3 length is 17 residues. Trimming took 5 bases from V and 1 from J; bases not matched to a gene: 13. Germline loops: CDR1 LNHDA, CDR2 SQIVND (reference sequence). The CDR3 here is CASSLTGSGSVQETQYF. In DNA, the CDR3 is TGTGCCAGTAGTCTGACAGGGTCAGGATCGGTCCAAGAGACCCAGTACTTC.

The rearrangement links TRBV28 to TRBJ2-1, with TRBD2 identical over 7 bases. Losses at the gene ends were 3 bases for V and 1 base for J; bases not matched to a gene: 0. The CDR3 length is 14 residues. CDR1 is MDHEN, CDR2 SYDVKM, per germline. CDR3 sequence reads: CASSLGGSYNEQFF. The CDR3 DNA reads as TGTGCCAGCAGTTTGGGGGGGTCCTACAATGAGCAGTTCTTC. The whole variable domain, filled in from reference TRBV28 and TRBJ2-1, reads DVKVTQSSRYLVKRTGEKVFLECVQDMDHENMFWYRQDPGLGLRLIYFSYDVKMKEKGDIPEGYSVSREKKERFSLILESASTNQTSMYLCASSLGGSYNEQFFGPGTRLTVL.

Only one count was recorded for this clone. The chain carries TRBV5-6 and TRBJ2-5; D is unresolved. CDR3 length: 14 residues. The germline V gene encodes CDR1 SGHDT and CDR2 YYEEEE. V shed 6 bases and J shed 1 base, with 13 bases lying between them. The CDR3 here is CASNTIGPQETQYF. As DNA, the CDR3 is TGTGCCAGCAACACAATCGGCCCCCAAGAGACCCAGTACTTC.

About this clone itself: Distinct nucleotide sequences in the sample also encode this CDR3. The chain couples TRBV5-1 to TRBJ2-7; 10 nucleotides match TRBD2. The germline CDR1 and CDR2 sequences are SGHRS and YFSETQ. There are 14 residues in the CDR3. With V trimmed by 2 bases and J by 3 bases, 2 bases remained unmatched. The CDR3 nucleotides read TGCGCCAGCAGCTTAGCGGGAGGGGACTACGAGCAGTACTTC. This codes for CASSLAGGDYEQYF.

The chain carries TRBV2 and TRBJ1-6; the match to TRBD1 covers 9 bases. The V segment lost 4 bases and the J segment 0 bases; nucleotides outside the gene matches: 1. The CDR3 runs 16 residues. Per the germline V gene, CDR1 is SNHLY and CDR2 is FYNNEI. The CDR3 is CASSAGQGSYNSPLHF. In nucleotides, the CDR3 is TGTGCCAGCAGTGCGGGACAGGGCTCCTATAATTCACCCCTCCACTTT.

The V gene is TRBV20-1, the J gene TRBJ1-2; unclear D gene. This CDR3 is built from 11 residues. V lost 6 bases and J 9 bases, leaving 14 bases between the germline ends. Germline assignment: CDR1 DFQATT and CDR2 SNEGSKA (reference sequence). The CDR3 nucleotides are TGCAGTGCAGCGGGCCGGAAAAGCTACACCTTC. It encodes CSAAGRKSYTF.

The CDR3 coding sequence is TGTGCCAGCAGCACCCGGGGAGTTAGCAATCAGCCCCAGCATTTT. Translating gives CASSTRGVSNQPQHF. The rearrangement joins TRBV5-6 to TRBJ1-5; D is uncertain. Trimming took 4 bases from V and 0 from J, leaving 11 bases between them. This CDR3 comprises 15 residues. Germline V gene lookup returns CDR1 SGHDT and CDR2 YYEEEE. The complete variable domain, with remaining parts taken from reference TRBV5-6 and TRBJ1-5, reads DAGVTQSPTHLIKTRGQQVTLRCSPKSGHDTVSWYQQALGQGPQFIFQYYEEEERQRGNFPDRFSGHQFPNYSSELNVNALLLGDSALYLCASSTRGVSNQPQHFGDGTRLSIL.

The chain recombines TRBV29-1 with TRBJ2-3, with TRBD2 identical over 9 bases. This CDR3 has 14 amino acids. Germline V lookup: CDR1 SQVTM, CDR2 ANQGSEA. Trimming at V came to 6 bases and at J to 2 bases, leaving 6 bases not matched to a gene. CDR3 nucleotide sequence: TGCAGCGTCTCGCGGGGGGGGCCCACAGATACGCAGTATTTT. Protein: CSVSRGGPTDTQYF.

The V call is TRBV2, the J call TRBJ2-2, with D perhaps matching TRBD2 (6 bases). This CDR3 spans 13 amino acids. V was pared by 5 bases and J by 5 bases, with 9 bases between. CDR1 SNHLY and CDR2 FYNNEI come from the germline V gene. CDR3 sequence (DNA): TGTGCCAGCAGTAGGCGGGAAACCGGGGAGCTGTTTTTT. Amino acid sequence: CASSRRETGELFF.

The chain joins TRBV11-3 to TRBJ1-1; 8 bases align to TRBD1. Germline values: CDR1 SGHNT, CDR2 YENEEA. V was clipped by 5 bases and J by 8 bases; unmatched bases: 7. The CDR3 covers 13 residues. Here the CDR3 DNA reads TGTGCCAGCAGCCTACAGGGGGGAAGAGAAGCTTTCTTT. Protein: CASSLQGGREAFF.

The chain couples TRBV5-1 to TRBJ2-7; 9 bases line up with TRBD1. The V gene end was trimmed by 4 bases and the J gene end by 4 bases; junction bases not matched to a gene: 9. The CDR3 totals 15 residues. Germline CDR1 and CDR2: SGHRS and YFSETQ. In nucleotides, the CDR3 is TGCGCCAGCAGCATGGGTAGGACAGGGGTTTACGAGCAGTACTTC. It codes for CASSMGRTGVYEQYF. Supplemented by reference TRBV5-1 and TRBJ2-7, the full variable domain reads KAGVTQTPRYLIKTRGQQVTLSCSPISGHRSVSWYQQTPGQGLQFLFEYFSETQRNKGNFPGRFSGRQFSNSRSEMNVSTLELGDSALYLCASSMGRTGVYEQYFGPGTRLTVT.

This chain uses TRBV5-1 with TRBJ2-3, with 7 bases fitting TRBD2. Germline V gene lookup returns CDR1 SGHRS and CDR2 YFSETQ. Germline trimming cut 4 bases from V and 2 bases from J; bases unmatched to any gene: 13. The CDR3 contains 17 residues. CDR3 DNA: TGCGCCAGCAGCAAGATTAGCGGGCCACTATACACAGATACGCAGTATTTT. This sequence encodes CASSKISGPLYTDTQYF.

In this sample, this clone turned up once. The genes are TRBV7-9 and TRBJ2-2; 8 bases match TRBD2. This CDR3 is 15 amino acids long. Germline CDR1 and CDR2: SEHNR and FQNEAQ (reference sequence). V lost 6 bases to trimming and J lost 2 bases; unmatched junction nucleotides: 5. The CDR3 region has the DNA TGTGCCAGCAGGAAAGCGGGGGCCAACACCGGGGAGCTGTTTTTT. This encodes CASRKAGANTGELFF.

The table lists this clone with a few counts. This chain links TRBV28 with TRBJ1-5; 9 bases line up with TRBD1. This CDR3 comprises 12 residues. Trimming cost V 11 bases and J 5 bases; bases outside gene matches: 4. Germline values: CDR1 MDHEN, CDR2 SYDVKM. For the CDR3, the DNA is TGTGCCCCCCGGACAGGGGATCAGCCCCAGCATTTT. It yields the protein CAPRTGDQPQHF.

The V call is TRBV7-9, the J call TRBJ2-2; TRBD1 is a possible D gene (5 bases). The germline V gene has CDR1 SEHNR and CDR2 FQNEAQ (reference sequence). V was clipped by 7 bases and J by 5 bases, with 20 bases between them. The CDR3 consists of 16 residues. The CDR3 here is CASTEGRGGKTGELFF. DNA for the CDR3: TGTGCCAGCACCGAAGGAAGGGGTGGGAAAACCGGGGAGCTGTTTTTT.